This paragraph covers one T cell receptor (beta chain) sequence. Its antigen is undetermined. The record originates from a study of cytomegalovirus exposure and HLA in healthy donors. Primers for the PCR totalled 60 Vbeta and 13 Jbeta. The table came from immunoSEQ multiplex PCR; TCRdb's copy has only in-frame clones and leaves some out. Among fewer than 350,000 clones listed, 70% to 90% were seen once. Study-level findings and limits: A cluster of highly shared sequence variants was likely a sequencing artifact. Rates of TCR association differed by HLA locus in a later analysis, with DRB1 highest and HLA-C lowest.

The source material was PBMCs. The sequence derives from a woman younger than 30 in good health and CMV-seronegative.

CDR3 nucleotides: TGTGCCAGCAGTGATGGGGACATGTCCTACAATGAGCAGTTCTTC. This translates into CASSDGDMSYNEQFF. V gene TRBV6-1 combines with J gene TRBJ2-1; TRBD1 might be the D (6 bases). The CDR3 covers 15 residues. CDR1 and CDR2 (germline): MNHNS, SASEGT. Trimming removed 3 bases from V and 1 base from J, with 10 bases in between.